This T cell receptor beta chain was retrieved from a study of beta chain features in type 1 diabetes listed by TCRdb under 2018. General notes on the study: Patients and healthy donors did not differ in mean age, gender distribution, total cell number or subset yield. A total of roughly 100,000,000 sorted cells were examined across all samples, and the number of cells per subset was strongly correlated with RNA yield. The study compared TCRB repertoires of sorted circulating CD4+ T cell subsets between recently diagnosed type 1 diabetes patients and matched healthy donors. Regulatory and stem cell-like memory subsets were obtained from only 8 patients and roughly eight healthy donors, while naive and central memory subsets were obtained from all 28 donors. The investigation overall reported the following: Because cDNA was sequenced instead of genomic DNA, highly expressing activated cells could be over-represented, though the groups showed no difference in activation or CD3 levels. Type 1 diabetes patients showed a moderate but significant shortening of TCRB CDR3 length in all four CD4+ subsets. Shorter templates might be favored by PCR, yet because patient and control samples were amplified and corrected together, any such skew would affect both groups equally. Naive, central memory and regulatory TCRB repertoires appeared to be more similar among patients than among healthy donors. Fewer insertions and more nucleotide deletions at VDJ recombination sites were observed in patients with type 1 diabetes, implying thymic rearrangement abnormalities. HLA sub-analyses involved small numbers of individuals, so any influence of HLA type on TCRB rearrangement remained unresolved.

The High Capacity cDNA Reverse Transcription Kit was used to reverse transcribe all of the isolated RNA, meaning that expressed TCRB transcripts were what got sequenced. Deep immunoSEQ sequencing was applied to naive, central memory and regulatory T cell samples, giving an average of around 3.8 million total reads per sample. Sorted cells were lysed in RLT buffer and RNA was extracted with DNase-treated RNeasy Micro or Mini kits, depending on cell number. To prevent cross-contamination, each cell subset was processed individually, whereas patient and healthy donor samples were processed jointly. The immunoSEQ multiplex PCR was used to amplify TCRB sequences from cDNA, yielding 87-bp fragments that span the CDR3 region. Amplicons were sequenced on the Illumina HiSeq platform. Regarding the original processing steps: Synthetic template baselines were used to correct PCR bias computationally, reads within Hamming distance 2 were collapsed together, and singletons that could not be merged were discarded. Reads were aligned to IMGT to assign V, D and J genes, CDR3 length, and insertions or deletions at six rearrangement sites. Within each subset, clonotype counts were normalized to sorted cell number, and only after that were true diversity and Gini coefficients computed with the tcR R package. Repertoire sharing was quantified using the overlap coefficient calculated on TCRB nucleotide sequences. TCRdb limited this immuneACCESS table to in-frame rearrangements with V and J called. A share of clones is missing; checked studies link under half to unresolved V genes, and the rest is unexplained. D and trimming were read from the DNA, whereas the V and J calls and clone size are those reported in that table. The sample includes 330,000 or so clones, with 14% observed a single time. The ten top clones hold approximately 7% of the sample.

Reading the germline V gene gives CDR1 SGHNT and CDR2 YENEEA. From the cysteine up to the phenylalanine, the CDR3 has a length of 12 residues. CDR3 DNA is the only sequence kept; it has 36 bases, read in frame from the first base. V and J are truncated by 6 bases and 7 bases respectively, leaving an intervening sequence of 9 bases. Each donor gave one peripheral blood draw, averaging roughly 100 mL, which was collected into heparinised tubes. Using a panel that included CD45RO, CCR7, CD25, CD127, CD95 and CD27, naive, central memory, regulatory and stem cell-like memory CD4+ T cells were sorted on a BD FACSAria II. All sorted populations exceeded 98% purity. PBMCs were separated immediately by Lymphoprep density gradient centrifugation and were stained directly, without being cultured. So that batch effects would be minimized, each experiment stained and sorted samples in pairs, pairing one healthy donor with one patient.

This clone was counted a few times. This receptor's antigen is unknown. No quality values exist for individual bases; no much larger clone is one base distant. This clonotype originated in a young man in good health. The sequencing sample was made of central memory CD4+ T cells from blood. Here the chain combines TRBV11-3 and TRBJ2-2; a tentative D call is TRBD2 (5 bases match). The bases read TGTGCCAGCAGGTCGGAGGTCGGGGAGCTGTTTTTT. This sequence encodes CASRSEVGELFF.